Below, one T cell receptor beta chain is given with its context. What antigen it recognizes has not been identified. Base qualities are not at hand, and no much larger clone is one base apart. Using the deep immunoSEQ assay, TCR CDR3 regions were amplified from genomic DNA by multiplex PCR. Extracted genomic DNA from each cell subset was spread evenly across all wells of several immunoSEQ 96-well plates, with each plate serving as a replicate. For sorted subsets, 200 to 250 ng of genomic DNA, equivalent to some 33,000 T cell genomes, went into each replicate PCR. Purified libraries were measured with a Qubit 3.0 fluorometer, size-checked on a Bioanalyzer 2100, and measured again with the KAPA Library Quantification kit. Each immunoSEQ 96-well plate was sequenced on its own single-read 150-cycle Illumina NextSeq 550 flow cell. In the source study's methods: The immunoSEQ output contained only junctional sequences without quality scores, so filtering could not match that applied to full-length reads. To assign V/J genes and CDR3, sequences were annotated using PyIR, a Python wrapper for IgBLAST v1.9, with IMGT germline references. Reads were filtered out if the reads had weak V/J assignments (E-value above 1e-6), no CDR3, stop codons, out-of-frame junctions, or ambiguous translated residues. V3J clonotypes were defined as sequences sharing an identical inferred V gene, J gene, and CDR3 amino acid sequence. To compute the percentage overlap between repertoires, the number of shared unique clonotypes was divided by the size of the smaller repertoire. Repertoire richness was assessed with RTK rarefaction, the Chao1 estimator, and Recon v2.1 estimates of unobserved clonotypes. Generation probabilities for all TCRbeta clonotypes obtained by the gDNA method from a handful of donors were computed using OLGA. Imported from immuneACCESS, the table was reduced by TCRdb to in-frame sequences with V and J called. These copies leave out some clones; in studies compared against another copy, an unresolved V gene accounts for under half, and the cause of the remainder is not known. Clonal size and the V and J genes are those of that table, whereas D and trimming came from the DNA. Recorded for this sample are 190,000 or so clones; roughly 93% of them occurred a single time. Of the sample, roughly 0.07% is held by the ten largest clones.

These data belong to a study of shared clonotypes between healthy human individuals (dated by TCRdb to about 2020). At the level of the whole study: Three men and two women, aged 18 to 49 years, made up the cohort. For each donor, three plates each were used for CD4 naive and CD4 memory, two plates were used for CD8 naive, and one plate was used for CD8 memory. To estimate repertoire size and how much clonotypes are shared between individuals, the study performed deep sequencing of blood TCR repertoires from about five healthy adults. Libraries were prepared and TCR repertoires were sequenced by different laboratories using diverse techniques, in order to increase sequencing depth and limit assay-specific biases. Each donor's leukapheresis produced roughly between roughly 0.85 and 9.5 billion PBMCs. Here is what the overall study found, with its caveats: Compared with non-shared clonotypes, the clonotypes found in all four sorted-subset donors had higher generation probabilities. Sampling was restricted to blood, and TCR repertoires in tissue are likely to differ from TCR repertoires in blood. Naive subsets generally had larger estimated clonotype richness than memory subsets. Sharing across a handful of donors was observed for around 5% of naive CD4, less than 4% of naive CD8, roughly 2.3% of memory CD4, and roughly 0.43% of memory CD8 clonotypes. Because the study included a small number of donors, the genetic and exposure-history diversity represented was limited. Based on pairwise subsampling, the degree of clonotype sharing among donors was expected to be affected by sequencing depth. Incomplete sequencing was indicated by rarefaction of sorted-subset datasets, despite the large sequencing depth.

The donors were healthy, HIV-negative adults with no recently reported acute infections or vaccinations. Every donor was a Caucasian adult living in Nashville, Tennessee, USA. CD4+ T cells were enriched by magnetic negative selection; naive cells were then positively selected on CD45RA, and the negative fraction formed the memory subset. Blood was collected by leukapheresis, and PBMCs were isolated by Ficoll-Histopaque density gradient centrifugation and then cryopreserved in liquid nitrogen vapor phase. Analytical flow cytometry was used to check the purity and quantity of each magnetically sorted T cell population. From each sorted fraction, genomic DNA was isolated and quantified by UV absorbance on a Nanodrop 2000c. Looking up the germline V gene yields CDR1 SGHAT and CDR2 FQNNGV. CDR3 length: 15 amino acids, cysteine to phenylalanine. Just CDR3 DNA is preserved here, 45 bases in frame from base 1. V ends up 4 bases short and J 7 bases short, with an unmatched junction base count of 12.

Sequencing was performed on naive CD4+ T cells sorted from blood. The cell subset or site label, read with the paper, signifies: CD45RA+ positively selected. This TCR came from a woman aged 30 to 39 in good health. The V and J segments used are TRBV11-2 and TRBJ2-7, with 8 junctional bases fitting TRBD1. The nucleotides are TGTGCCAGCAGCTCGTGGACAGGGTCTTTAGGGGAGCAGTACTTC. The encoded protein is CASSSWTGSLGEQYF. When the CDR3 is completed using the reference TRBV11-2 and TRBJ2-7 genes on either side, the full variable domain is EAGVAQSPRYKIIEKRQSVAFWCNPISGHATLYWYQQILGQGPKLLIQFQNNGVVDDSQLPKDRFSAERLKGVDSTLKIQPAKLEDSAVYLCASSSWTGSLGEQYFGPGTRLTVT.